This T cell receptor (beta chain) emerged from a study of follicular helper T cells after annual influenza vaccination. Study-wide background: Some donors were sampled over the 2013-2014, 2014-2015 and 2015-2016 vaccinations.

Remarks on this clone: The antigen remains undetermined.

Noted time point: 2015-2016 season, pre-vaccination. V shed 5 bases, J shed 0 bases, and the junction held 15 bases outside the gene matches. This CDR3 has 21 residues. Per the germline V gene, CDR1 is LNHDA and CDR2 is SQIVND (reference sequence). The study's findings and limits: Yearly vaccinations repeatedly recalled conserved clonotypes in ICOS+CD38+ cTfh.

Libraries were prepared by immunoSEQ multiplex PCR; TCRdb keeps only in-frame clonotypes and omits some of them. The data contain 13,000 to 15,000 clones, 78% of them singletons. Sequenced material: CXCR5- memory CD4+ T cells sorted from blood, taken on the day of influenza vaccination. The chain uses TRBV19 and TRBJ2-3, with 15 bases identical to TRBD2. The receptor was isolated from an adult who received the influenza vaccine. DNA of the CDR3: TGTGCCAGTAGTCTCCCCACTAGGGGACTAGCGGGGGGCACTAGCACAGATACGCAGTATTTT. This sequence encodes CASSLPTRGLAGGTSTDTQYF.